A selection of T cell receptor beta chains follows, all from one sample in a study of T cells in Graves' hyperthyroidism and ophthalmopathy. One entry per CDR3 protein, called by TCRdb with MiXCR from the multiplex PCR reads. The data show a few hundred thousand distinct CDR3 sequences, 15% seen once. Sequencing input: blood. These receptors were obtained from a woman aged 30 to 39 with Graves' hyperthyroidism. Both conserved end residues are part of each CDR3. Each record gives: V gene, D gene, clone size, J gene, CDR3 protein, CDR3 DNA. D genes are given only for firm matches. Not all rows give a size; the values are once, few, many and, for expanded clones, a class.

v_gene: TRBV7-8
d_gene: -
abundance: many
j_gene: TRBJ2-1
CDR3aa: CASSLYWRETSSYNEQFF
CDR3nt: TGTGCCAGCAGCCTGTATTGGAGGGAAACTAGCTCCTACAATGAGCAGTTCTTC

v_gene: TRBV24-1
d_gene: -
abundance: -
j_gene: TRBJ1-1
CDR3aa: CATRWGSEAFF
CDR3nt: TGTGCCACCAGATGGGGAAGTGAAGCTTTCTTT

v_gene: TRBV5-1
d_gene: -
abundance: -
j_gene: TRBJ2-5
CDR3aa: CASKGEGQETQYF
CDR3nt: TGCGCCAGCAAGGGGGAGGGCCAAGAGACCCAGTACTTC

v_gene: TRBV24-1
d_gene: -
abundance: few
j_gene: TRBJ2-5
CDR3aa: CATSDRGIGETQYF
CDR3nt: TGTGCCACCAGTGATCGAGGTATTGGAGAGACCCAGTACTTC

v_gene: TRBV7-9
d_gene: TRBD1
abundance: -
j_gene: TRBJ2-4
CDR3aa: CASSWDDNRGQNIQYF
CDR3nt: TGTGCCAGCAGCTGGGACGACAACAGGGGCCAAAACATTCAGTACTTC

v_gene: TRBV3-1
d_gene: TRBD1
abundance: many
j_gene: TRBJ2-1
CDR3aa: CASSRGTAISYNEQFF
CDR3nt: TGTGCCAGCAGCCGAGGGACAGCCATTTCCTACAATGAGCAGTTCTTC

v_gene: TRBV6-5
d_gene: -
abundance: -
j_gene: TRBJ1-2
CDR3aa: CASSYSIQAQGYTF
CDR3nt: TGTGCCAGCAGTTACTCGATACAGGCGCAGGGCTACACCTTC

v_gene: TRBV6-1
d_gene: -
abundance: many
j_gene: TRBJ2-3
CDR3aa: CASSSGARTDTQYF
CDR3nt: TGTGCCAGCAGCTCGGGGGCTAGGACAGATACGCAGTATTTT

v_gene: TRBV4-2
d_gene: -
abundance: once
j_gene: TRBJ2-3
CDR3aa: CASSPDLITDTQYF
CDR3nt: TGTGCCAGCAGCCCTGACCTAATCACAGATACGCAGTATTTT

v_gene: TRBV29-1
d_gene: -
abundance: many
j_gene: TRBJ1-4
CDR3aa: CSVEGRGEKLFF
CDR3nt: TGCAGCGTTGAAGGGAGGGGTGAAAAACTGTTTTTT

v_gene: TRBV27
d_gene: TRBD2
abundance: few
j_gene: TRBJ2-7
CDR3aa: CASSDTSGYEQYF
CDR3nt: TGTGCCAGCAGCGATACTAGCGGCTACGAGCAGTACTTC

v_gene: TRBV27
d_gene: -
abundance: -
j_gene: TRBJ2-5
CDR3aa: CASSFYTGFQETQYF
CDR3nt: TGTGCCAGCAGTTTTTACACAGGGTTTCAAGAGACCCAGTACTTC